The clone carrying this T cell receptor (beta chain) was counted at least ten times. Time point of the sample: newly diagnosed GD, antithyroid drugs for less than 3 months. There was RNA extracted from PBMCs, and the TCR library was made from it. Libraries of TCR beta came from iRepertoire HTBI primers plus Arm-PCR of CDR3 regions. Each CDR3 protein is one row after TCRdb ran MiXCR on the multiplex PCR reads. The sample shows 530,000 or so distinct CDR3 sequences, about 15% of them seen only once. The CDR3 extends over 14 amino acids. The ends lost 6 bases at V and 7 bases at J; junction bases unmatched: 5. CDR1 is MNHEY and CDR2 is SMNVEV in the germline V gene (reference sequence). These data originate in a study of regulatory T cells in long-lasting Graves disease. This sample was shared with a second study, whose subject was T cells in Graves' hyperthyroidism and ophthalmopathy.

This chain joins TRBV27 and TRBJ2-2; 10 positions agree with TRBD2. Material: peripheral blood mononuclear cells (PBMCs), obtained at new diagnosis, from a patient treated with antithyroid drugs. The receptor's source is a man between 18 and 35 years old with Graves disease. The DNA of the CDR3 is TGTGCCAGCAGACTAGCGGGACTGAACGGGGAGCTGTTTTTT. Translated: CASRLAGLNGELFF.